This T cell receptor (beta chain) came from a study of shared clonotypes between healthy human individuals. About the research overall: CD4 naive cells filled three plates per donor, CD4 memory three, CD8 naive two and CD8 memory one.

Naive CD8 populations comprised CD45RO-negative cells positively selected for CCR7, excluding terminally differentiated effector memory CD45RA+ cells. Recent vaccinations or acute infections were absent in the healthy HIV-negative adult donors. The CDR3 runs 14 residues. Looked up from germline, CDR1 is SGDLS and CDR2 is YYNGEE. Germline trimming cut 3 bases from V and 4 bases from J; bases unmatched to any gene: 3. In the study's own analysis: Filtering differed since immunoSEQ provided only junctions, with no quality scores. Assay: immunoSEQ multiplex PCR; the TCRdb copy retains only in-frame clones and omits some. The V and J calls and clone size were taken over from that table, and D and trimming were inferred from the DNA. The data show hundreds of thousands of clones, 95% to 96% seen once.

Input material: naive CD8+ T cells sorted from blood. The chain uses TRBV9 and TRBJ2-5; 10 bases agree with TRBD2. The receptor comes from a woman in her 30s in good health. In DNA, the CDR3 is TGTGCCAGCAGCGCCACTAGCGGGACAGAGACCCAGTACTTC. Translation: CASSATSGTETQYF.